Here is one TCR beta chain with its context. No antigen is known for it. This CDR3 is built from 16 residues. Germline CDR1 is SGHTA and CDR2 is FQGNSA. The V and J ends lost 5 bases and 4 bases, in that order; junction bases with no gene match: 9. Using immunoSEQ multiplex PCR, the repertoire was profiled, and TCRdb retains in-frame clones only, with some absent. The sample consists of about 150,000 clones, around nine tenths of them appearing once. These data originate in a study of cytomegalovirus exposure and HLA in healthy donors. Study findings and constraints: Later, an analysis found that TCR clusters from the first cohort tended to co-occur in the roughly 110 validation repertoires. Rarity held for most TCR sequences, but there were some public TCRs that occurred in many donors.

The chain employs TRBV7-2 and TRBJ1-2; 11 bases align to TRBD1. The sequenced sample consisted of PBMCs. The receptor was isolated from a man aged 18 to 30 in good health and CMV-seropositive. CDR3 coding DNA: TGTGCCAGCAGCCGTGGACAGGGGGCGAAGGGCTATGGCTACACCTTC. It encodes CASSRGQGAKGYGYTF.